The TCR beta chain under discussion was sequenced for a study of response to subunit inactivated influenza vaccine. This clonotype showed up just a few times. The antigen is not known. MiXCR, run by TCRdb on the RT-PCR reads, gives a single entry per CDR3 protein. Counted here are around 300,000 distinct CDR3 sequences, about 20% occurring once; the ten biggest clones make up around a tenth. Study-wide points: Authors suggested few new T cells are recruited by each seasonal influenza vaccination.

There are 15 residues in the CDR3. The germline CDR1 and CDR2 sequences are MNHEY and SVGEGT. V lost 8 bases to trimming and J lost 6 bases; unmatched junction nucleotides: 11. This receptor was obtained from a man aged 50-75 years who received an inactivated influenza vaccine. Source: PBMCs from blood, taken approximately 20 months after vaccination. The V call is TRBV6-2 or TRBV6-3, the J call TRBJ2-2, with 8 nucleotides matching TRBD2. The CDR3 region has the DNA TGTGCCAGCCGGCCGGGACTAGTCCGGCCCGGGGAGCTGTTTTTT. This gives the protein CASRPGLVRPGELFF.